Following are 28 T cell receptor beta chains from one sample sequenced in a study of response to subunit inactivated influenza vaccine. MiXCR, run by TCRdb on the RT-PCR reads, gives a single entry per CDR3 protein. Here the sample spans 200,000 to 300,000 distinct CDR3 sequences, 12% being singletons. The sequences come from non-naive T cells sorted from PBMCs, collected approximately 15 days before vaccination. These receptors all stem from a man aged 50 or older who received an inactivated influenza vaccine.

This chain uses TRBV12-3 or TRBV12-4 with TRBJ2-5; perhaps D is TRBD1 or TRBD2 (5 bases each). CDR3 length: 14 amino acids. Trimming took 6 bases from V and 0 from J, leaving 11 bases between them. CDR3: CASSRGRYQETQYF. CDR3 DNA: TGTGCCAGCAGCCGGGGACGGTACCAAGAGACCCAGTACTTC.

In its sample, this clonotype was seen a few times. This chain connects TRBV11-1 to TRBJ2-5, with D uncertain. The CDR3 consists of 14 residues. Germline V CDR1 and CDR2: SGHAT, FQDESV (reference sequence). Deletions cut 2 bases from V and 5 bases from J, with 12 bases between. The CDR3 protein is CASSLRLGRETQYF. CDR3 sequence (DNA): TGTGCCAGCAGCTTAAGGCTGGGAAGGGAGACCCAGTACTTC.

The gene calls are TRBV6-5 and TRBJ1-1; D remains ambiguous. Trimming stripped 0 bases from V and 12 bases from J, with 14 bases between. This CDR3 is built from 13 residues. Germline lookup yields CDR1 MNHEY and CDR2 SVGAGI. Here the CDR3 reads CASSYSGSSVTFF. The CDR3, as DNA: TGTGCCAGCAGTTACTCAGGCAGCTCGGTAACTTTCTTT.

The chain employs TRBV6-2 or TRBV6-3 and TRBJ2-3, with TRBD2 matching 8 bases. Germline loops: CDR1 MNHEY, CDR2 SVGEGT. V shed 5 bases, J shed 2 bases, and the junction held 12 bases outside the gene matches. CDR3 length equals 17 residues. This CDR3 reads CASSRGRGGIDTDTQYF. The CDR3 DNA is TGTGCCAGCAGTAGAGGGCGCGGGGGGATCGACACAGATACGCAGTATTTT.

A few counts support this clonotype. The chain employs TRBV7-9 and TRBJ2-3; no clear D. The CDR3 totals 15 residues. Looked up from germline, CDR1 is SEHNR and CDR2 is FQNEAQ (reference sequence). Between the trimmed V and J ends, which lost 2 bases and 2 bases, there was a span of 11 bases. In nucleotides, the CDR3 is TGTGCCAGCAGCTTACGCCGCAGCACCACAGATACGCAGTATTTT. Encoded protein: CASSLRRSTTDTQYF.

A few counts support this clonotype. The genes are TRBV5-6 and TRBJ1-5; D ambiguous. Trimming removed 2 bases from V and 0 bases from J, with 12 bases in between. CDR1 SGHDT and CDR2 YYEEEE come from the germline V gene. The CDR3 spans 16 residues. This CDR3 is CASSFFRANSNQPQHF. CDR3 in DNA: TGTGCCAGCAGCTTTTTCCGTGCCAATAGCAATCAGCCCCAGCATTTT.

In this sample, this clonotype turned up a few times. This sequence joins TRBV13 and TRBJ2-1; 10 nucleotides agree with TRBD2. The CDR3 covers 15 residues. CDR1 is PRHDT and CDR2 is FYEKMQ in the germline V gene (reference sequence). V trimming: 3 bases; J trimming: 3 bases; junction bases outside the gene matches: 2. CDR3 bases: TGTGCCAGCAGCTTTAGCGGGGGGTTCTACAATGAGCAGTTCTTC. Amino acid sequence: CASSFSGGFYNEQFF.

The chain employs TRBV5-1 and TRBJ1-2, with 7 bases aligning to TRBD1. In germline, CDR1 is SGHRS, CDR2 YFSETQ. J lost 4 bases, V lost 0 bases, and 3 bases had no gene match. This CDR3 is 14 amino acids long. The CDR3 sequence: CASSLGTGPYGYTF. In nucleotides, the CDR3 is TGCGCCAGCAGCTTGGGGACAGGTCCCTATGGCTACACCTTC. The variable domain in full, with the rest retrieved from reference TRBV5-1 and TRBJ1-2, is KAGVTQTPRYLIKTRGQQVTLSCSPISGHRSVSWYQQTPGQGLQFLFEYFSETQRNKGNFPGRFSGRQFSNSRSEMNVSTLELGDSALYLCASSLGTGPYGYTFGSGTRLTVV.

This clonotype showed up just once. This chain connects TRBV19 to TRBJ2-7, with 7 bases lining up with TRBD1. Trimming at V came to 4 bases and at J to 5 bases, leaving 2 bases not matched to a gene. The CDR3 is 12 residues long. Germline V lookup: CDR1 LNHDA, CDR2 SQIVND (reference sequence). The CDR3 DNA sequence: TGTGCCAGTAGTAACAGGGGAGACGAGCAGTACTTC. This encodes CASSNRGDEQYF.

There are a few counts of this clonotype. The chain combines TRBV29-1 with TRBJ1-4; 7 nucleotides align to TRBD1. Unmatched junction bases numbered 3, after V lost 4 bases and J lost 4 bases. The CDR3 sequence is 13 residues long. Germline lookup yields CDR1 SQVTM and CDR2 ANQGSEA. The CDR3 is CSVGRGYNEKLFF. CDR3 coding DNA: TGCAGCGTTGGCAGGGGGTATAATGAAAAACTGTTTTTT.

The chain links TRBV7-8 to TRBJ2-2, with TRBD2 identical over 9 bases. The CDR3 runs 17 residues. Germline CDR1 and CDR2: SGHVS and FQNEAQ. The ends lost 5 bases at V and 7 bases at J; junction bases unmatched: 14. CDR3 protein: CASSPRGSGSLFGELFF. DNA for the CDR3: TGTGCCAGCAGCCCCCGTGGTAGCGGGAGTTTGTTCGGGGAGCTGTTTTTT.

This sequence joins TRBV2 and TRBJ2-3, with 8 bases matching TRBD1. With 7 bases clipped from V and 4 bases from J, the junction kept 19 bases outside the gene matches. The CDR3 runs 18 residues. Per germline, CDR1 SNHLY and CDR2 FYNNEI. The CDR3 loop reads CASKGIRIQGGLADTQYF. The CDR3 coding sequence is TGTGCCAGCAAGGGCATAAGAATACAGGGGGGCCTGGCAGATACGCAGTATTTT.

The rearrangement uses TRBV5-4 and TRBJ2-5, with a possible D match to TRBD2 (5 bases). The CDR3 is made up of 15 amino acids. CDR1 and CDR2 from the germline V gene are SGHNT and YYREEE (reference sequence). V lost 4 bases, J lost 6 bases, and 19 bases lay in between. In DNA form, the CDR3 reads TGTGCCAGCAGCCCCGAGTCGAGGGCGAGGAAGACCCAGTACTTC. Translation gives CASSPESRARKTQYF.

V and J are TRBV9 and TRBJ2-4; D unresolved. Germline lookup yields CDR1 SGDLS and CDR2 YYNGEE. Between the trimmed V and J ends, which lost 1 base and 7 bases, there was a span of 12 bases. This CDR3 is 14 amino acids long. The CDR3 nucleotides read TGTGCCAGCAGCGTATTGAATCCGCGGAACATTCAGTACTTC. This sequence encodes CASSVLNPRNIQYF.

In its sample, this clonotype was seen a few times. V is TRBV5-1 and J is TRBJ2-3; D may match TRBD1 or TRBD2 (5 bases each). The germline V gene encodes CDR1 SGHRS and CDR2 YFSETQ. Deletions cut 0 bases from V and 3 bases from J, with 14 bases between. This CDR3 region has 16 residues. The CDR3 spells CASSLAEGPITDTQYF. DNA for the CDR3: TGCGCCAGCAGCTTGGCCGAGGGGCCTATTACAGATACGCAGTATTTT.

A few counts support this clonotype. The rearrangement uses TRBV28 and TRBJ2-5; D perhaps matches TRBD2 (5 bases). The CDR3 sequence is 15 residues long. CDR1 MDHEN and CDR2 SYDVKM come from the germline V gene. V shed 0 bases and J shed 6 bases, with 14 bases lying between them. The CDR3, as DNA: TGTGCCAGCAGTTTATGGCGGGCGGTTGATAAGACCCAGTACTTC. It codes for CASSLWRAVDKTQYF.

As regards this clonotype: With a much larger clone just one base away, this may be a read error. CDR3: CASSPRFGLAGTSTYTQYF. CDR3 in DNA: TGTGCCAGCAGCCCAAGATTTGGACTAGCGGGGACTAGCACATATACGCAGTATTTT. V and J are TRBV4-2 and TRBJ2-3; 12 positions match TRBD2. The V gene's germline CDR1 is LGHNA and CDR2 YNFKEQ. The CDR3 contains 19 residues.

There are many counts of this clonotype. This chain connects TRBV5-1 to TRBJ2-7, with 7 bases lining up with TRBD1. The length of the CDR3 is 13 residues. Germline CDR1 SGHRS, CDR2 YFSETQ. Unmatched junction bases numbered 7, after V lost 4 bases and J lost 6 bases. Here the CDR3 DNA reads TGCGCCAGCAGCGAGACAGGGTCCCGCGAGCAGTACTTC. This translates into CASSETGSREQYF.

This clonotype was found a few times. V is TRBV20-1 and J is TRBJ1-3, with 7 bases fitting TRBD1. The V segment lost 6 bases and the J segment 6 bases; nucleotides outside the gene matches: 8. Germline V gene data show CDR1 as DFQATT and CDR2 as SNEGSKA (reference sequence). The CDR3 length is 13 residues. CDR3 in amino acids: CSAIDRVENTIYF. The CDR3, as DNA: TGCAGTGCCATTGACAGGGTAGAAAACACCATATATTTT.

This clonotype appeared many times. The chain is built from TRBV30 and TRBJ1-5, with TRBD1 as a possible D gene (5 bases). The germline V gene encodes CDR1 GTSNPN and CDR2 SVGIG (reference sequence). The V end lost 2 bases, the J end lost 3 bases, and 17 bases lay between the germline ends. The CDR3 totals 16 residues. The CDR3 here is CAWSLGVGVDNQPQHF. As DNA, the CDR3 is TGTGCCTGGAGTCTCGGGGTAGGGGTCGACAATCAGCCCCAGCATTTT.

This clonotype was recorded a few times. The chain has TRBV18 and TRBJ2-1; D perhaps matches TRBD2 (5 bases). This CDR3 spans 16 amino acids. CDR1 KGHSH and CDR2 LQKENI come from the germline V gene. V lost 2 bases and J 5 bases, leaving 16 bases between the germline ends. CDR3 in amino acids: CASSPRHPDGDNEQFF. CDR3 bases: TGTGCCAGCTCACCAAGGCATCCGGACGGGGACAATGAGCAGTTCTTC.

This clonotype was found many times. The rearrangement uses TRBV20-1 and TRBJ1-6; no definite D call. The CDR3 is made up of 16 amino acids. V lost 0 bases, J lost 2 bases, and 11 bases lay in between. Germline values: CDR1 DFQATT, CDR2 SNEGSKA (reference sequence). Here the CDR3 DNA reads TGCAGTGCTAGAGATATCCGCGCGCCCTATAATTCACCCCTCCACTTT. Its translation: CSARDIRAPYNSPLHF.

The V call is TRBV10-3, the J call TRBJ2-5; 9 bases map to TRBD1. The ends lost 0 bases at V and 3 bases at J; junction bases unmatched: 2. The CDR3 length is 15 residues. Per germline, CDR1 ENHRY and CDR2 SYGVKD. The CDR3 bases are TGTGCCATCAGTGAGTCAGGACAGGGGAAAGAGACCCAGTACTTC. It translates to CAISESGQGKETQYF.

There are a few counts of this clonotype. The chain carries TRBV4-2 and TRBJ1-2, with TRBD1 matching over 9 bases. The CDR3 is 17 residues long. In germline, CDR1 is LGHNA, CDR2 YNFKEQ. With 1 base clipped from V and 2 bases from J, the junction kept 8 bases outside the gene matches. Here the CDR3 DNA reads TGTGCCAGCAGCCAAGTGGGGACAGGGTCTCAAAACTATGGCTACACCTTC. Its translation is CASSQVGTGSQNYGYTF.

Turning to this clonotype: A junction boundary mismatches the germline segment, possibly from a read error. V gene TRBV6-2 or TRBV6-3 combines with J gene TRBJ2-7; the D gene is possibly TRBD2 (5 bases). Germline V gene sequence: CDR1 MNHEY, CDR2 SVGEGT. The CDR3 length is 12 residues. The CDR3 reads CASSQDSYEQYF. The CDR3 DNA reads TGTGCCAGCAGTCAGGACTCCTATGAGCAGTACTTC.

This clonotype turned up a few times. This chain links TRBV25-1 with TRBJ2-2, with 7 bases fitting TRBD1. Trimming took 2 bases from V and 5 from J; bases not matched to a gene: 8. The V gene's germline CDR1 is MGHDK and CDR2 SYGVNS. The CDR3 is 16 amino acids. CDR3 in DNA: TGTGCCAGCAGTGAAGTACTGACAGGGCGGACCGGGGAGCTGTTTTTT. This sequence encodes CASSEVLTGRTGELFF.

The chain links TRBV11-2 to TRBJ2-1; D perhaps matches TRBD1 (5 bases). With 1 base removed from V and 7 bases from J, the gap between germline ends came to 11 bases. This CDR3 spans 14 amino acids. Per germline, CDR1 SGHAT and CDR2 FQNNGV. The CDR3 protein is CASSLGRVRNEQFF. Written as DNA, the CDR3 is TGTGCCAGCAGCTTAGGCAGGGTGAGGAATGAGCAGTTCTTC.

In its sample, this clonotype was seen a few times. J is TRBJ2-7 and V is TRBV2, with 8 bases that match TRBD2. This CDR3 region has 14 residues. V gave up 6 bases and J gave up 3 bases; unmatched junction bases: 7. Germline CDR1 SNHLY, CDR2 FYNNEI. CDR3 in amino acids: CASSAGTRGYEQYF. In DNA, the CDR3 is TGTGCCAGCAGCGCCGGGACTAGGGGCTACGAGCAGTACTTC. Using reference TRBV2 and TRBJ2-7 for the parts outside the CDR3, the full variable domain is EPEVTQTPSHQVTQMGQEVILRCVPISNHLYFYWYRQILGQKVEFLVSFYNNEISEKSEIFDDQFSVERPDGSNFTLKIRSTKLEDSAMYFCASSAGTRGYEQYFGPGTRLTVT.